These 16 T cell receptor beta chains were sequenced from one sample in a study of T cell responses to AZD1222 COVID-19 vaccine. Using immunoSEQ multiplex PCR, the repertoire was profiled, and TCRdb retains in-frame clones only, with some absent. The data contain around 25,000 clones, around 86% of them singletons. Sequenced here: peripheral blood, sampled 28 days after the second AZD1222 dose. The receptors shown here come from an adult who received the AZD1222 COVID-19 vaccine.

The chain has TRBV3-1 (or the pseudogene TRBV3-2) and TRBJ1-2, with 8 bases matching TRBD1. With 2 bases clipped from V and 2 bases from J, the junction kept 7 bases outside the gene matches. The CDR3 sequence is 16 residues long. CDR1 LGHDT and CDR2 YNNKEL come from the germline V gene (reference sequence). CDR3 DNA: TGTGCCAGCAGCCAAAATTCAGGGGGCCACAACTATGGCTACACCTTC. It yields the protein CASSQNSGGHNYGYTF.

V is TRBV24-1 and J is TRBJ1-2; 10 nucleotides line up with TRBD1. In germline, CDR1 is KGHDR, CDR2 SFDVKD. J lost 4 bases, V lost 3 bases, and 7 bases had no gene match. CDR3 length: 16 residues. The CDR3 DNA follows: TGTGCCACCAGTGATCCGCGGACAGGGGGGGTCTATGGCTACACCTTC. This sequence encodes CATSDPRTGGVYGYTF.

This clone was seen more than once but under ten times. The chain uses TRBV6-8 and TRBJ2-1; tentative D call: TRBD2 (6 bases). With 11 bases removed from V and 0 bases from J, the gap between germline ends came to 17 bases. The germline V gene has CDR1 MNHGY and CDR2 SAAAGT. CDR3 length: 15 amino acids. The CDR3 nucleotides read TGTGCCGGTACCTCGGGCGGGATCTCCTACAATGAGCAGTTCTTC. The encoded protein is CAGTSGGISYNEQFF.

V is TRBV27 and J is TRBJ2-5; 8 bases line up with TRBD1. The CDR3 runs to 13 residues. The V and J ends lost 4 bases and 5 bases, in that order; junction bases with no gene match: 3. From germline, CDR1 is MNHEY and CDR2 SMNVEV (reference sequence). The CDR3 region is CASSYRDRETQYF. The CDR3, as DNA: TGTGCCAGCAGTTACAGGGACAGGGAGACCCAGTACTTC.

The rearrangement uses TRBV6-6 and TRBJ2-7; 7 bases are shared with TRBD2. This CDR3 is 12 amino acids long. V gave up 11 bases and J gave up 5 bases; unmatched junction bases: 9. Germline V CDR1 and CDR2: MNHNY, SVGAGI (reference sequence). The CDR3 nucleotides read TGTGCCTTGGGGGGGTATCAAAACGAGCAGTACTTC. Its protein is CALGGYQNEQYF.

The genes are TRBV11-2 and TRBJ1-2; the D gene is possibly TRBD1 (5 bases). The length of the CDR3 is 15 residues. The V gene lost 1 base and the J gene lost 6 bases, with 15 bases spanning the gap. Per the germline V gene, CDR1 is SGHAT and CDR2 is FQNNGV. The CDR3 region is CASSLGQYPYDGYTF. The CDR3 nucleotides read TGTGCCAGCAGCTTAGGACAGTACCCATATGATGGCTACACCTTC.

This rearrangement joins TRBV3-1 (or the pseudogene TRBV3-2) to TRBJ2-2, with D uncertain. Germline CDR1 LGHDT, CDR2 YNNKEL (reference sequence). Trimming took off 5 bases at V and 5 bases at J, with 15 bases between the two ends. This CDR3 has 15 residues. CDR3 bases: TGTGCCAGCAGCTATCTTTCAGGCTTGACCGGGGAGCTGTTTTTT. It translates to CASSYLSGLTGELFF.

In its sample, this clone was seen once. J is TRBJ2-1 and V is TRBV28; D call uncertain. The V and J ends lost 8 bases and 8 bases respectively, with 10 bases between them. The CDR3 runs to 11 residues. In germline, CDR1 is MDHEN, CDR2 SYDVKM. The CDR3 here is CASGFFDEQFF. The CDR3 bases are TGTGCCAGCGGCTTTTTTGATGAGCAGTTCTTC.

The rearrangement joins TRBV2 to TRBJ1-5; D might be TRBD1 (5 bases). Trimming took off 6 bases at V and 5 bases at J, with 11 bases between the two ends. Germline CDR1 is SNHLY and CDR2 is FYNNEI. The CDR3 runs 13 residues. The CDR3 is CASSWTNDQPQHF. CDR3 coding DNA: TGTGCCAGCAGCTGGACAAATGATCAGCCCCAGCATTTT.

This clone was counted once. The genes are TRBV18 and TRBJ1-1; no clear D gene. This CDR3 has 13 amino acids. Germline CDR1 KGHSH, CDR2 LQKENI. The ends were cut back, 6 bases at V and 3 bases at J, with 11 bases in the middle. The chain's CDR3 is CASSKEEYTEAFF. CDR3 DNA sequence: TGTGCCAGCTCCAAAGAGGAATACACTGAAGCTTTCTTT.

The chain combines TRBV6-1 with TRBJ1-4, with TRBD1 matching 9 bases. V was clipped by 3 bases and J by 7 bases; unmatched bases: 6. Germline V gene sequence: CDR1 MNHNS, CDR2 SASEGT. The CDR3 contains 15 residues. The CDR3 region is CASSDQQGAGEKLFF. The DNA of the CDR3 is TGTGCCAGCAGTGACCAACAGGGGGCGGGTGAAAAACTGTTTTTT.

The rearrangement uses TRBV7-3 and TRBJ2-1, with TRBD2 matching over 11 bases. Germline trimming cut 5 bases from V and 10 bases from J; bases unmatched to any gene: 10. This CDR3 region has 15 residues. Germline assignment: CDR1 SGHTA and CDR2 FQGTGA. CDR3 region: CASSRLAGPLAEQFF. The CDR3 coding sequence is TGTGCCAGCAGCCGACTAGCGGGACCGCTGGCCGAGCAGTTCTTC.

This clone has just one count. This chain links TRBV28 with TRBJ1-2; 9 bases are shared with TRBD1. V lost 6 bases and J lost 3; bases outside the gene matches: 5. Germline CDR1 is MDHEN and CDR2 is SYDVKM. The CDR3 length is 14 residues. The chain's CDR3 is CASSQGQGHYGYTF. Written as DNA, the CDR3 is TGTGCCAGCAGCCAGGGACAGGGTCACTATGGCTACACCTTC.

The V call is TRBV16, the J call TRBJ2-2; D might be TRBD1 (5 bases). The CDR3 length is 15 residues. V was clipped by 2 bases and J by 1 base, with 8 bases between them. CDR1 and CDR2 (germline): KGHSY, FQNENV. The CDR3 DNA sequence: TGTGCCAGCAGCCAACCCGGACAGAACACCGGGGAGCTGTTTTTT. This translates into CASSQPGQNTGELFF.

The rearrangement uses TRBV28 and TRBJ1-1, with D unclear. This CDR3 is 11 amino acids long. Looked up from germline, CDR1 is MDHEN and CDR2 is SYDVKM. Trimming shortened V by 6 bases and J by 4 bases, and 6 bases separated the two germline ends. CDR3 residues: CASSLGTEAFF. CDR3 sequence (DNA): TGTGCCAGCAGCCTCGGCACTGAAGCTTTCTTT.

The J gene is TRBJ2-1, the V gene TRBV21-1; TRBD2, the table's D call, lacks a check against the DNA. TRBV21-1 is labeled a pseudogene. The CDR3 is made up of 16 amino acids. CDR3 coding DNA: TGTGCCAGCAGCTCGAAGCGGAAGGGTCAAGAAGATGAGCAGTTCTTC. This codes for CASSSKRKGQEDEQFF.